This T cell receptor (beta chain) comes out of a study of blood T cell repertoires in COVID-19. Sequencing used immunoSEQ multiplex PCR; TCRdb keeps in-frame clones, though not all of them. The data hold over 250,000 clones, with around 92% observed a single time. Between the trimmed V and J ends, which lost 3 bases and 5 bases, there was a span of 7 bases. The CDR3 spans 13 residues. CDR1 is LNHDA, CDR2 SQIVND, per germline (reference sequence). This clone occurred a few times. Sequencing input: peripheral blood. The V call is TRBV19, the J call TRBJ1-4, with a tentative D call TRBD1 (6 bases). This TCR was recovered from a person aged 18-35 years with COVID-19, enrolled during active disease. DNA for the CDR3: TGTGCCAGTAGTATGGGGACAAATGAAAAACTGTTTTTT. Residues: CASSMGTNEKLFF. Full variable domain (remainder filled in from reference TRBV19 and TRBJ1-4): DGGITQSPKYLFRKEGQNVTLSCEQNLNHDAMYWYRQDPGQGLRLIYYSQIVNDFQKGDIAEGYSVSREKKESFPLTVTSAQKNPTAFYLCASSMGTNEKLFFGSGTQLSVL.